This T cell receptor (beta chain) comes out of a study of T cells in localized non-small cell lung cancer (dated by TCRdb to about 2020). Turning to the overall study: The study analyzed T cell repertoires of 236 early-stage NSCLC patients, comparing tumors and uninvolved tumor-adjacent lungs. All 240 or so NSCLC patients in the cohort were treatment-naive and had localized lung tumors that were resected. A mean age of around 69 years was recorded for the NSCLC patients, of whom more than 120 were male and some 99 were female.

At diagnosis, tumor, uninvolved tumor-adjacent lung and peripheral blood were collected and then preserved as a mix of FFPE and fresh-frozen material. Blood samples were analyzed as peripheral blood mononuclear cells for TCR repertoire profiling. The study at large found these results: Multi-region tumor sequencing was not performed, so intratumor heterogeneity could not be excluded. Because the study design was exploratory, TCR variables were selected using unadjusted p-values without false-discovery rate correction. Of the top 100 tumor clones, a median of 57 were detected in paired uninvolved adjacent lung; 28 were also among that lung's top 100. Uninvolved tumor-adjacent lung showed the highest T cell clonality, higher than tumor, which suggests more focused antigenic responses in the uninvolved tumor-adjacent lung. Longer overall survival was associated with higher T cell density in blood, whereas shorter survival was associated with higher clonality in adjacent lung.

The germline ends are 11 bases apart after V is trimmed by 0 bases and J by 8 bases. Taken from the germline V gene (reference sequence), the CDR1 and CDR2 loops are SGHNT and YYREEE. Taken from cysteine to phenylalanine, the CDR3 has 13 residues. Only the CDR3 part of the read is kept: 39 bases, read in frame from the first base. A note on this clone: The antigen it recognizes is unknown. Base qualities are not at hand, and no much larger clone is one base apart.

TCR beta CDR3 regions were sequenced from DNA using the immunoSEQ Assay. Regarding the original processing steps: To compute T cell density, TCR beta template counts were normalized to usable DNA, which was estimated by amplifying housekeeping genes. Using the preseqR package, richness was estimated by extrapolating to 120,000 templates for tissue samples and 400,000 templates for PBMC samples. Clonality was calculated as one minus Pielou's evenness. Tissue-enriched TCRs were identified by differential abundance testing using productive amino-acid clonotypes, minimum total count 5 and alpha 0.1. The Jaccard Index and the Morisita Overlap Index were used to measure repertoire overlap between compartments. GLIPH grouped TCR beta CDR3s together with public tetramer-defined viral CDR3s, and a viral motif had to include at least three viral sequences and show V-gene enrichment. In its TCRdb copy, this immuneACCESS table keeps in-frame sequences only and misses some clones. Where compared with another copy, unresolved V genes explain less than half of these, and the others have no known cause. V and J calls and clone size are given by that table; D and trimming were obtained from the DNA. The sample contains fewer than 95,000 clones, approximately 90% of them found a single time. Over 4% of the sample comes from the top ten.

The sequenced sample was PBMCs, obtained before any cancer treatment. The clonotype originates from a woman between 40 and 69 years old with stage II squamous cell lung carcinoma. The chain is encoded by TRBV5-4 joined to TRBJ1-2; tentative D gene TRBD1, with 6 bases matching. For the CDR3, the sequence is CASSLDRDGGYTF. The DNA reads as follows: TGTGCCAGCAGCTTGGACAGGGATGGCGGCTACACCTTC. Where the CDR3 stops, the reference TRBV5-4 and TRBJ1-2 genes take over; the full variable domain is ETGVTQSPTHLIKTRGQQVTLRCSSQSGHNTVSWYQQALGQGPQFIFQYYREEENGRGNFPPRFSGLQFPNYSSELNVNALELDDSALYLCASSLDRDGGYTFGSGTRLTVV.